The source of this T cell receptor beta chain is a study of cytomegalovirus exposure and HLA in healthy donors. At the level of the study: Of approximately 400 genotyped donors, about 81% clustered with self-reported Caucasian donors.

The PCR employed 60 Vbeta primers together with 13 Jbeta primers. The repertoire was sequenced with immunoSEQ multiplex PCR; TCRdb's copy has only in-frame clones and lacks some. This sample has 120,000 to 150,000 clones, with approximately 73% found just once. Notes on the study in general: Later analysis associated a missense DCLRE1C variant with TCR beta V- and J-gene trimming. Earlier results showed most TCR beta V segments being productive about 87% or about 30% of the time.

Regarding this clone: Antigen unknown.

V shed 5 bases and J shed 3 bases, with 23 bases lying between them. The CDR3 contains 18 residues. CDR1 and CDR2 (germline): MNHEY, SMNVEV (reference sequence). The chain carries TRBV27 and TRBJ1-5; D remains unclear. Sequencing was done on a sample of PBMCs. The receptor comes from a woman aged 18-29 years in good health and CMV-seronegative. This CDR3 reads CASSTYRDTLGNNQPQHF. CDR3 coding DNA: TGTGCCAGCAGTACCTATAGAGATACCCTCGGGAACAATCAGCCCCAGCATTTT.